The 14 T cell receptor beta chains listed next were all sequenced from one sample in a study of T cell responses to AZD1222 COVID-19 vaccine. Profiling relied on immunoSEQ multiplex PCR, and the TCRdb table lists in-frame clones only, not all of them. The data hold under 150,000 clones, with 88% observed a single time. Source: peripheral blood, taken on day 0 of AZD1222 vaccination. All receptors come from an adult in good health.

The chain recombines TRBV2 with TRBJ2-1; D call uncertain. The CDR3 has 14 amino acids. Germline V lookup: CDR1 SNHLY, CDR2 FYNNEI. The V and J ends lost 2 bases and 8 bases respectively, with 13 bases between them. The CDR3 spells CASSERSTAHEQFF. The CDR3 nucleotides read TGTGCCAGCAGTGAAAGGTCTACCGCCCATGAGCAGTTCTTC. The whole variable domain, filled in from reference TRBV2 and TRBJ2-1, reads EPEVTQTPSHQVTQMGQEVILRCVPISNHLYFYWYRQILGQKVEFLVSFYNNEISEKSEIFDDQFSVERPDGSNFTLKIRSTKLEDSAMYFCASSERSTAHEQFFGPGTRLTVL.

V is TRBV5-1 and J is TRBJ2-1; D remains ambiguous. Germline CDR1 and CDR2: SGHRS and YFSETQ. The CDR3 is 15 amino acids. V was shortened by 4 bases and J by 9 bases, with 20 bases between the two germline ends. CDR3 sequence: CASSDRPGMETEQFF. CDR3 nucleotide sequence: TGCGCCAGCAGCGACCGACCTGGGATGGAAACTGAGCAGTTCTTC.

The chain carries TRBV5-1 and TRBJ2-2; the match to TRBD2 covers 7 bases. This CDR3 contains 15 residues. V trimming: 2 bases; J trimming: 1 base; junction bases outside the gene matches: 2. Germline assignment: CDR1 SGHRS and CDR2 YFSETQ. CDR3 sequence (DNA): TGCGCCAGCAGCTTCCCTAGCGGGAACACCGGGGAGCTGTTTTTT. This codes for CASSFPSGNTGELFF.

The chain couples TRBV11-2 to TRBJ2-1; TRBD2 is a possible D gene (5 bases). The CDR3 is 16 residues long. Germline V gene sequence: CDR1 SGHAT, CDR2 FQNNGV. Trimming took 2 bases from V and 0 from J, leaving 11 bases between them. CDR3 amino acids: CASSLLAKRSYNEQFF. The CDR3 DNA sequence: TGTGCCAGCAGCTTACTAGCCAAACGCTCCTACAATGAGCAGTTCTTC.

This chain connects TRBV7-9 to TRBJ1-1, with a possible D match to TRBD1 (5 bases). The germline V gene encodes CDR1 SEHNR and CDR2 FQNEAQ (reference sequence). The CDR3 runs to 13 residues. V was cut by 11 bases and J by 0 bases, with 13 bases left in between. CDR3 amino acids: CAGGTQVNTEAFF. The CDR3 DNA reads as TGTGCCGGGGGGACCCAGGTGAACACTGAAGCTTTCTTT.

The rearrangement uses TRBV18 and TRBJ1-5, with TRBD1 as a possible D gene (5 bases). This CDR3 contains 14 residues. Germline V gene lookup returns CDR1 KGHSH and CDR2 LQKENI. Trimming cost V 3 bases and J 6 bases, with 12 bases left between them. This CDR3 reads CASSPSRAGQPQHF. The DNA for the CDR3 is TGTGCCAGCTCACCGAGCAGGGCAGGTCAGCCCCAGCATTTT.

The chain is built from TRBV14 and TRBJ2-2, with D possibly TRBD2 on 6 matching bases. Germline-derived CDR1 and CDR2 are SGHDN and FVKESK. CDR3 size: 15 residues. V was shortened by 4 bases and J by 2 bases, with 11 bases between the two germline ends. This CDR3 is CASSPLGGNTGELFF. For the CDR3, the DNA is TGTGCCAGCAGCCCCCTGGGGGGAAACACCGGGGAGCTGTTTTTT.

This clone was counted once. The chain couples TRBV4-3 to TRBJ2-4, with D tentatively TRBD2 (6 bases). The CDR3 length is 16 residues. Germline V gene data show CDR1 as LGHNA and CDR2 as YSLEER. V dropped 1 base and J dropped 0 bases, with 10 bases sitting between them. The CDR3 DNA reads TGCGCCAGCAGCCAAGGCCTAGCGCTAGCCAAAAACATTCAGTACTTC. Translating it yields CASSQGLALAKNIQYF.

V is TRBV3-1 (or the pseudogene TRBV3-2) and J is TRBJ1-1; D not certain. The V gene's germline CDR1 is LGHDT and CDR2 YNNKEL (reference sequence). Trimming left V 3 bases short and J 10 bases short, with 21 bases between. This CDR3 is built from 15 residues. The CDR3 spells CASSHTGKGLSGAFF. The CDR3, as DNA: TGTGCCAGCAGCCATACGGGCAAGGGTTTAAGCGGAGCTTTCTTT.

This chain connects TRBV7-2 to TRBJ1-2, with D perhaps TRBD1 (6 bases). CDR1 and CDR2 from the germline V gene are SGHTA and FQGNSA. V lost 0 bases to trimming and J lost 8 bases, with 19 bases between them. This CDR3 is built from 16 residues. The CDR3 DNA sequence: TGTGCCAGCAGCTTAGCTGGCCCAGGGGAGAAAGGGGGCTACACCTTC. This gives the protein CASSLAGPGEKGGYTF.

The rearrangement uses TRBV10-3 and TRBJ2-3; D not resolved. CDR1 is ENHRY, CDR2 SYGVKD, per germline. V shed 0 bases and J shed 2 bases, with 6 bases lying between them. The CDR3 runs 14 residues. Here the CDR3 reads CAISESSDTDTQYF. CDR3 in DNA: TGTGCCATCAGTGAGTCCTCCGACACAGATACGCAGTATTTT.

The chain couples TRBV4-1 to TRBJ2-1, with 8 bases matching TRBD1. CDR1 and CDR2 (germline): MGHRA, YSYEKL. The ends lost 4 bases at V and 5 bases at J; junction bases unmatched: 7. This CDR3 comprises 15 residues. CDR3 amino acids: CASSPGQGPNNEQFF. The CDR3 bases are TGCGCCAGCAGCCCCGGACAGGGTCCCAACAATGAGCAGTTCTTC.

This clone was seen a single time. The chain combines TRBV7-2 with TRBJ2-5; 7 bases map to TRBD1. J was trimmed by 4 bases and V by 3 bases; bases with no gene match: 5. The CDR3 has 14 amino acids. Germline assignment: CDR1 SGHTA and CDR2 FQGNSA. The CDR3 coding sequence is TGTGCCAGCAGCTTTCAGACAGGGCCAGAGACCCAGTACTTC. Encoded protein: CASSFQTGPETQYF. Variable domain in full (rest from reference TRBV7-2 and TRBJ2-5): GAGVSQSPSNKVTEKGKDVELRCDPISGHTALYWYRQSLGQGLEFLIYFQGNSAPDKSGLPSDRFSAERTGGSVSTLTIQRTQQEDSAVYLCASSFQTGPETQYFGPGTRLLVL.

The V and J genes are TRBV6-2 or TRBV6-3 and TRBJ2-7, with 10 positions matching TRBD1. The ends lost 5 bases at V and 2 bases at J; junction bases unmatched: 3. The CDR3 spans 14 residues. Germline CDR1 MNHEY, CDR2 SVGEGT. The CDR3: CASSGQGVPYEQYF. For the CDR3, the DNA is TGTGCCAGCAGTGGACAGGGGGTCCCCTACGAGCAGTACTTC.